The rows below give T cell receptor beta chains drawn from one sample of a study of CD8 T cells in ankylosing spondylitis. TCRdb processed the 5' RACE reads anew with MiXCR; each CDR3 protein has one entry. Of 90,000 to 120,000 distinct CDR3 sequences listed, under 30% are singletons. Sample: synovial fluid, either unsorted or a sorted T cell fraction (not recorded which). These receptors came from a male donor with ankylosing spondylitis. Both conserved end residues are part of each CDR3. Fields, in order: V gene, clone size, J gene, D gene, CDR3 protein, CDR3 DNA. The D gene is left open where the match is weak. Rows may omit the clone size; those that give it use once, few, many or a size class.

TRBV28	many	TRBJ1-5	.	CASSLQGKPQHF	TGTGCCAGCAGTTTACAGGGAAAGCCCCAGCATTTT
TRBV5-6	many	TRBJ2-1	TRBD1	CASSLGTGRTGNEQFF	TGTGCCAGCAGCTTAGGGACAGGGAGGACGGGGAATGAGCAGTTCTTC
TRBV11-2	many	TRBJ2-1	.	CASTSGSADNEQFF	TGTGCCAGCACCTCTGGGTCGGCGGACAATGAGCAGTTCTTC
TRBV4-2	many	TRBJ2-3	TRBD1	CASSQGRKGRTGGTDTQYF	TGTGCCAGCAGCCAAGGAAGAAAGGGTAGGACAGGGGGCACAGATACGCAGTATTTT
TRBV27	.	TRBJ2-7	.	CASSLTRGSEQYF	TGTGCCAGCAGCCTGACGAGGGGCTCCGAGCAGTACTTC
TRBV20-1	many	TRBJ2-1	TRBD2	CSAKGLDFYNEQFF	TGCAGTGCAAAGGGACTAGATTTCTACAATGAGCAGTTCTTC
TRBV9	many	TRBJ1-1	.	CASSQTVNTEAFF	TGTGCCAGCAGCCAGACAGTGAACACTGAAGCTTTCTTT
TRBV11-2	.	TRBJ2-1	TRBD1	CASSLEGRGSYNEQFF	TGTGCCAGCAGCTTAGAAGGCAGGGGGTCCTACAATGAGCAGTTCTTC
TRBV29-1	few	TRBJ1-1	TRBD1	CSVSRDRDYTEAFF	TGCAGCGTTAGTCGGGACAGGGACTACACTGAAGCTTTCTTT
TRBV29-1	.	TRBJ2-5	.	CSASHSPQETQYF	TGCAGCGCGAGTCACAGCCCCCAAGAGACCCAGTACTTC
TRBV27	medium-sized	TRBJ1-1	.	CASSRLQNTEAFF	TGTGCCAGCAGTCGATTACAGAACACTGAAGCTTTCTTT
TRBV5-1	.	TRBJ1-5	.	CASSLVTGGGPQHF	TGCGCCAGCAGCTTGGTGACAGGCGGTGGGCCCCAGCATTTT
TRBV24-1	few	TRBJ1-5	TRBD1	CATSDRRDRDQPQHF	TGTGCCACCAGTGACCGCCGGGACAGGGACCAGCCCCAGCATTTT
TRBV5-1	few	TRBJ2-1	.	CASWTVYNEQFF	TGCGCCAGCTGGACAGTTTACAATGAGCAGTTCTTC
TRBV15	.	TRBJ2-7	TRBD2	CATSSAGGSYEQYF	TGTGCCACCAGTAGCGCGGGAGGGTCCTACGAGCAGTACTTC
TRBV7-9	many	TRBJ2-1	TRBD2	CASSWGGGGYNEQFF	TGTGCCAGCAGCTGGGGCGGCGGGGGCTACAATGAGCAGTTCTTC
TRBV19	many	TRBJ2-7	TRBD1	CASSITGQGIEQYF	TGTGCCAGTAGTATAACCGGACAGGGGATCGAGCAGTACTTC
TRBV24-1	many	TRBJ2-2	.	CATSDLGWTGELFF	TGTGCCACCAGTGATTTGGGCTGGACCGGGGAGCTGTTTTTT
TRBV12-3/TRBV12-4	.	TRBJ1-5	TRBD1	CASSLTRQGGQPQHF	TGTGCCAGCAGTTTAACGCGACAGGGAGGCCAGCCCCAGCATTTT
TRBV6-6	many	TRBJ2-3	.	CASSYSTGGEYF	TGTGCCAGCAGTTACTCGACTGGGGGAGAGTATTTT
TRBV20-1	few	TRBJ1-2	.	CSARPTANYGYTF	TGCAGTGCTCGCCCGACAGCTAACTATGGCTACACCTTC
TRBV7-2	.	TRBJ2-2	TRBD2	CASSLEGLNTGELFF	TGTGCCAGCAGCTTAGAGGGACTAAACACCGGGGAGCTGTTTTTT
TRBV5-1	.	TRBJ1-1	.	CASSGRGRGTEAFF	TGCGCCAGCAGCGGACGGGGTCGAGGCACTGAAGCTTTCTTT
TRBV18	few	TRBJ2-1	.	CASSPHAGTGGFGGYNEQFF	TGTGCCAGCTCACCCCACGCCGGGACAGGAGGGTTCGGGGGGTACAATGAGCAGTTCTTC
TRBV2	many	TRBJ2-1	TRBD2	CASSGGAGALEQFF	TGTGCCAGCAGTGGAGGAGCGGGAGCTCTAGAGCAGTTCTTC
TRBV15	.	TRBJ1-5	.	CATSREDSQPQHF	TGTGCCACCAGCAGAGAGGACAGCCAGCCCCAGCATTTT
TRBV5-6	.	TRBJ2-1	TRBD1	CASSFRDRGHNEQFF	TGTGCCAGCAGCTTCCGGGACAGGGGGCACAATGAGCAGTTCTTC
TRBV30	few	TRBJ2-1	.	CAGEVYNEQFF	TGTGCCGGGGAGGTTTACAATGAGCAGTTCTTC
TRBV24-1	.	TRBJ2-3	.	CATSDFAGPDTQYF	TGTGCCACCAGTGATTTTGCTGGGCCAGATACGCAGTATTTT
TRBV5-1	.	TRBJ2-1	.	CASSDDSTYNEQFF	TGCGCCAGCAGCGACGACAGTACCTACAATGAGCAGTTCTTC
TRBV20-1	many	TRBJ1-1	.	CSADSNTEAFF	TGCAGTGCTGACTCGAACACTGAAGCTTTCTTT
TRBV10-2	.	TRBJ2-1	TRBD1	CASSRDRVEEQFF	TGCGCCAGCAGTAGGGACAGGGTTGAGGAGCAGTTCTTC
TRBV10-2	.	TRBJ1-4	.	CASSEGAQDEKLFF	TGCGCCAGCAGTGAGGGGGCGCAGGATGAAAAACTGTTTTTT
TRBV9	few	TRBJ2-1	TRBD2	CASSVSGTSGIGEQFF	TGTGCCAGCAGCGTATCCGGGACTAGCGGGATTGGTGAGCAGTTCTTC
TRBV7-2	.	TRBJ1-2	TRBD1	CASSLAGTGYGYTF	TGTGCCAGCAGCTTAGCCGGGACAGGGTACGGCTACACCTTC
TRBV10-3	few	TRBJ2-7	TRBD1	CAISEPRDRDEQYF	TGTGCCATCAGTGAGCCCCGCGACAGGGACGAGCAGTACTTC
TRBV7-9	.	TRBJ2-1	.	CASSLRERYEQFF	TGTGCCAGCAGCTTAAGAGAGCGTTATGAGCAGTTCTTC
TRBV10-3	few	TRBJ2-1	TRBD1	CAISVSGQGILVEQFF	TGTGCCATCAGTGTTTCTGGACAGGGCATACTGGTTGAGCAGTTCTTC
TRBV20-1	.	TRBJ2-1	.	CSARDIGNRFF	TGCAGTGCTAGAGATATAGGGAACCGGTTCTTC
TRBV6-1	.	TRBJ1-3	.	CASSLDKSGNTIYF	TGTGCCAGCAGCCTCGACAAATCTGGAAACACCATATATTTT
TRBV20-1	many	TRBJ1-5	.	CSARDLRRVAVTYSNQPQHF	TGCAGTGCTAGAGACCTCCGTAGGGTGGCAGTGACTTATAGCAATCAGCCCCAGCATTTT
TRBV11-3	.	TRBJ1-1	.	CASSLAGADTEAFF	TGTGCCAGCAGCTTAGCGGGAGCGGACACTGAAGCTTTCTTT
TRBV11-3	.	TRBJ2-1	.	CASSPGRSSYNEQFF	TGTGCCAGCAGCCCGGGACGGAGCTCCTACAATGAGCAGTTCTTC
TRBV11-2	few	TRBJ1-6	.	CASSPSLEQGYSPLHF	TGTGCCAGCAGCCCTAGCCTAGAACAGGGTTATTCACCCCTCCACTTT
TRBV12-5	.	TRBJ2-2	TRBD1	CASGWGQGTTGELFF	TGTGCTAGTGGTTGGGGACAGGGGACCACCGGGGAGCTGTTTTTT
TRBV6-2/TRBV6-3	.	TRBJ2-1	TRBD2	CASSHPGTSERGRSSYNEQFF	TGTGCCAGCAGTCACCCCGGGACTAGCGAAAGAGGCCGCAGCTCCTACAATGAGCAGTTCTTC
TRBV20-1	few	TRBJ1-5	.	CSARLGETGNQPQHF	TGCAGTGCTAGACTAGGAGAGACTGGCAATCAGCCCCAGCATTTT
TRBV19	.	TRBJ2-3	TRBD2	CASSISDRGRAKDTQYF	TGTGCCAGTAGTATATCGGATCGCGGGAGGGCCAAAGATACGCAGTATTTT
TRBV5-6	few	TRBJ2-7	.	CASSLRFRESSYEQYF	TGTGCCAGCAGCTTAAGATTCCGGGAGAGCTCCTACGAGCAGTACTTC
TRBV5-6	.	TRBJ2-2	.	CASSPARLNTGELFF	TGTGCCAGCAGCCCCGCGCGCCTCAACACCGGGGAGCTGTTTTTT